Listed below are T cell receptor beta chains from one sample, sequenced in a study of cytomegalovirus exposure and HLA in healthy donors. The method was immunoSEQ multiplex PCR; TCRdb's version includes in-frame clones alone and lacks a portion of them. The data contain 150,000 to 200,000 clones, about 87% of them singletons. The sample was PBMCs. All receptors come from a woman aged 18-29 years in good health and CMV-seronegative. CDR3s include the opening cysteine and the closing phenylalanine or tryptophan. A D gene is named only where the DNA matches it firmly. Not every row has a clone size; where given, it reads once, few, many or a size class.

>.|TRBV2|TRBD2|TRBJ2-5
TGTGCCAGCAGACCGGGACTAGCGGGGGGACACCAAGAGACCCAGTACTTC
CASRPGLAGGHQETQYF
>.|TRBV4-1|TRBD2|TRBJ2-7
TGCGCCAGCAGCCAAGCGGGAGGTCTAAATTACGAGCAGTACTTC
CASSQAGGLNYEQYF
>.|TRBV5-6|TRBD2|TRBJ2-1
TGTGCCAGCAGCCCTCCTCTCCGACTAGCGGGAGGGCGGAATGAGCAGTTCTTC
CASSPPLRLAGGRNEQFF
>.|TRBV7-9|.|TRBJ1-5
TGTGCCAGCAGCTCGACTGTGGGCAATCAGCCCCAGCATTTT
CASSSTVGNQPQHF
>.|TRBV9|TRBD1|TRBJ1-4
TGTGCCAGCAGCCGACAGGGAACTAATGAAAAACTGTTTTTT
CASSRQGTNEKLFF
>.|TRBV11-1|.|TRBJ1-1
TGTGCCAGCAGCTTAGCAAGTAACATGAACACTGAAGCTTTCTTT
CASSLASNMNTEAFF
>once|TRBV19|.|TRBJ1-5
TGTGCCAGTAGTACCCAGGGAGGGGCGAGCAATCAGCCCCAGCATTTT
CASSTQGGASNQPQHF
>.|TRBV7-2|TRBD2|TRBJ2-7
TGTGCCAGCAGGCCTCCGTCCCCAGCGGGAGTCTACGAGCAGTACTTC
CASRPPSPAGVYEQYF
>.|TRBV18|TRBD2|TRBJ2-3
TGTGCCAGCTCGTACGGGGGGATCTCAGATACGCAGTATTTT
CASSYGGISDTQYF
>.|TRBV4-1|TRBD2|TRBJ2-1
TGCGCCAGCAGCCGTGGCCGTGCTAGCGGGGAGTTAAATGAGCAGTTCTTC
CASSRGRASGELNEQFF
>.|TRBV5-3|TRBD2|TRBJ2-3
TGTGCCAGAAGCTTCTCTAGCGGGAGGGCCACAGATACGCAGTATTTT
CARSFSSGRATDTQYF
>.|TRBV5-4|TRBD1|TRBJ1-2
TGTGCCAGCAGCTGGACAGGAGCCCTCCGCGGGAGGTATGGCTACACCTTC
CASSWTGALRGRYGYTF
>.|TRBV6-1|TRBD1|TRBJ1-4
TGTGCCAGCAGTGAATTTTTCCGGGTCGGGACAGCCAACCTCAGGGAAAAACTGTTTTTT
CASSEFFRVGTANLREKLFF
>.|TRBV2|TRBD2|TRBJ2-3
TGTGCCAGCAGTGTCCTCACTAGCGGGGGGATCGCAAATACGCAGTATTTT
CASSVLTSGGIANTQYF
>.|TRBV4-2|TRBD1|TRBJ1-1
TGTGCCAGCAGCCAAGTCCCTGTCGGCGCCATGGGGACAGACACTGAAGCTTTCTTT
CASSQVPVGAMGTDTEAFF
>.|TRBV5-1|.|TRBJ1-4
TGCGCCAGCAGCTTGGGGGCTCAACTGGGTGAAAAACTGTTTTTT
CASSLGAQLGEKLFF
>.|TRBV5-4|.|TRBJ1-5
TGTGCCAGCAGCATGGGGGAGCATCAGCCCCAGCATTTT
CASSMGEHQPQHF
>.|TRBV10-1|TRBD2|TRBJ2-1
TGCGCCAGCAGCTGGGTGACTAGCGGGGCGAGAGGTGAGCAGTTCTTC
CASSWVTSGARGEQFF
>.|TRBV9|.|TRBJ2-4
TGTGCCAGCAGCGTAGCTAGTCTGGGAAACATTCAGTACTTC
CASSVASLGNIQYF
>.|TRBV30|.|TRBJ1-5
TGTGCCTGGAGTTCCTCAGGGCAGCCCCAGCATTTT
CAWSSSGQPQHF
>.|TRBV6-5|.|TRBJ2-4
TGTGCCAGCAGTTACTCGGGCGCGTTTGGGGGGAACATTCAGTACTTC
CASSYSGAFGGNIQYF
>.|TRBV2|.|TRBJ2-5
TGTGCCAGTGAAGCAGGGAATCAAGAGACCCAGTACTTC
CASEAGNQETQYF
>.|TRBV4-1|TRBD2|TRBJ2-1
TGCGCCAGCAGCCAGCCGGGACTAAGATCTTACAATGAGCAGTTCTTC
CASSQPGLRSYNEQFF
>.|TRBV30|TRBD1|TRBJ1-1
TGTGCCTGGAGTCGACAGGGGGCTTCCACTATGAACACTGAAGCTTTCTTT
CAWSRQGASTMNTEAFF
>few|TRBV4-1|TRBD1|TRBJ1-1
TGCGCCAGCAGCCAAGAACATGACAGGGCTTCTCGAGCTTTCTTT
CASSQEHDRASRAFF
>.|TRBV5-1|.|TRBJ2-5
TGCGCCAGCAGTGTCCGGGGAGAGACCCAGTACTTC
CASSVRGETQYF
>.|TRBV6-1|.|TRBJ2-2
TGTGCCAGCAGTGCTCCAGGGGCGGCAGGCACCGGGGAGCTGTTTTTT
CASSAPGAAGTGELFF
>.|TRBV2|TRBD1|TRBJ2-6
TGTGCCAGCAGTGAACAGGGGGCGGATGGGGCCAACGTCCTGACTTTC
CASSEQGADGANVLTF
>.|TRBV6-1|TRBD2|TRBJ2-5
TGTGCCAGCAGTGCGCGACTAGCGGGGGTGCGGCCCCAGTACTTC
CASSARLAGVRPQYF
>.|TRBV7-8|.|TRBJ1-6
TGTGCCAGCAGCTTAGCCCAGTCACCCCTCCACTTT
CASSLAQSPLHF
>.|TRBV18|.|TRBJ1-1
TGTGCCAGCTCTCTACAGGTTATGAACACTGAAGCTTTCTTT
CASSLQVMNTEAFF
>.|TRBV27|TRBD1|TRBJ2-7
TGTGCCAGCAGCCTATGGTCCTCGCCGGGACAGGGGGCCTACGAGCAGTACTTC
CASSLWSSPGQGAYEQYF
>.|TRBV7-9|TRBD2|TRBJ2-7
TGTGCCAGCAGCCCGGCAAGACTAGCGGAATACGAGCAGTACTTC
CASSPARLAEYEQYF
>.|TRBV4-2|TRBD2|TRBJ2-5
TGTGCCAGCAGCCAAGAGGTGGCGGGAGCTTCACAGACCCAGTACTTC
CASSQEVAGASQTQYF
>.|TRBV2|.|TRBJ1-3
TGTGCCAGCAGTGTTAACACTGGAAACACCATATATTTT
CASSVNTGNTIYF
>.|TRBV9|.|TRBJ2-3
TGTGCCAGCAGCGTAGTTGGGAGTGCCGGGAGCACAGATACGCAGTATTTT
CASSVVGSAGSTDTQYF
>.|TRBV5-1|.|TRBJ1-4
TGCGCCAGCAGCTTTTCTGGCAGGGCTAATGAAAAACTGTTTTTT
CASSFSGRANEKLFF
>.|TRBV18|TRBD2|TRBJ2-7
TGTGCCAGCTCACCACCGAGCGGGAGTCCGTACGAGCAGTACTTC
CASSPPSGSPYEQYF
>.|TRBV6-5|.|TRBJ2-7
TGTGCCAGCAGTTACTCGGAGGCCAGCTCCTACGAGCAGTACTTC
CASSYSEASSYEQYF
>once|TRBV18|TRBD2|TRBJ2-3
TGTGCCAGCTCACCCCCTCTTATTGGGACTAGCGGGAGAAGAGATACGCAGTATTTT
CASSPPLIGTSGRRDTQYF
>.|TRBV5-1|.|TRBJ1-6
TGCGCCAGCAGCTTGACCGGTAGCTCCTATAATTCACCCCTCCACTTT
CASSLTGSSYNSPLHF
>.|TRBV4-1|TRBD2|TRBJ2-7
TGCGCCAGCAGCCAAGATGCGTTAGGGACTAGCTGGTACGAGCAGTACTTC
CASSQDALGTSWYEQYF
>.|TRBV4-2|TRBD2|TRBJ2-5
TGTGCCAGCAGCCAGACTAGCTACGGAGAGACCCAGTACTTC
CASSQTSYGETQYF
>.|TRBV19|.|TRBJ2-3
TGTGCCAGTAGTATAGACGCTAGCGCTAGCACAGATACGCAGTATTTT
CASSIDASASTDTQYF
>.|TRBV29-1|.|TRBJ1-2
TGCAGCGTTGGGGACCGGGAGAGCTACACCTTC
CSVGDRESYTF
>.|TRBV27|.|TRBJ1-3
TGTGCCAGCAGTTTACGAGGGGCGGGAGGAAACACCATATATTTT
CASSLRGAGGNTIYF
>once|TRBV6-5|TRBD1|TRBJ2-4
TGTGCCAGCAGTTCGGGACAGGGGGTGGCCAAAAACATTCAGTACTTC
CASSSGQGVAKNIQYF
>.|TRBV6-5|.|TRBJ2-7
TGTGCCAGCAGTTACTCATGGACAGAGGCCTACGAGCAGTACTTC
CASSYSWTEAYEQYF
>.|TRBV6-5|TRBD2|TRBJ2-1
TGTGCCAGCAGTTTGGCTAGCGGCCCCTACAATGAGCAGTTCTTC
CASSLASGPYNEQFF
>.|TRBV2|TRBD2|TRBJ2-5
TGTGCCAGCATTTTCACCCGGACTAGCAGACCCCAAGAGACCCAGTACTTC
CASIFTRTSRPQETQYF
>once|TRBV6-5|TRBD1|TRBJ1-2
TGTGCCAGCAGTTCCCCGGACAGGGCTAACTATGGCTACACCTTC
CASSSPDRANYGYTF
>.|TRBV7-2|.|TRBJ1-6
TGTGCCAGCAGCTCCCTTTTCGGTTCACCCCTCCACTTT
CASSSLFGSPLHF
>.|TRBV6-1|.|TRBJ1-5
TGTGCCAGCAGGGGGCTCGGATATAGCAATCAGCCCCAGCATTTT
CASRGLGYSNQPQHF
>.|TRBV5-1|TRBD2|TRBJ2-5
TGCGCCAGCAGCTTAGGCACTAGCGGGGGGGCAGAGACCCAGTACTTC
CASSLGTSGGAETQYF
>.|TRBV30|TRBD1|TRBJ1-1
TGTGCCTGGAGTCAGGGGGGCTACACTGAAGCTTTCTTT
CAWSQGGYTEAFF
>.|TRBV5-1|.|TRBJ2-3
TGCGCCAGCAGCTTGGTTCAGGGTGGAGCAGATACGCAGTATTTT
CASSLVQGGADTQYF
>.|TRBV28|TRBD1|TRBJ1-2
TGTGCCAGCAGCCAGGACAGGGCCTATGGCTACACCTTC
CASSQDRAYGYTF